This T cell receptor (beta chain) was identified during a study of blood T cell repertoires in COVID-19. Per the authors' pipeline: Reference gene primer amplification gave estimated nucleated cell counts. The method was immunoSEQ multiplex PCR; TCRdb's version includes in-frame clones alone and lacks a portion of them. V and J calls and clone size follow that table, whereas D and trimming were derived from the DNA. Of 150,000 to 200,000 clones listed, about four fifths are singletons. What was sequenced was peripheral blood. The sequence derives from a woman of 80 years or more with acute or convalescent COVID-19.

The CDR3 sequence: CAIRNPGQGEQFF. As DNA, the CDR3 is TGTGCCATCAGGAACCCGGGACAAGGTGAGCAGTTCTTC. The chain couples TRBV10-3 to TRBJ2-1; a possible D gene is TRBD1 (6 bases). Germline CDR1 reads ENHRY; CDR2 reads SYGVKD. This CDR3 is 13 amino acids long. The V end was cut by 6 bases, the J end by 9 bases, with 15 bases between.